This T cell receptor (beta chain) was sequenced in a study of HIV-infected patients and healthy controls. TCRdb reprocessed the 5' RACE reads with MiXCR, giving one entry per CDR3 protein. The repertoire includes about 63,000 distinct CDR3 sequences, approximately 15% of them detected once, and 4.5% to 7% sits in the top ten. The V gene end was trimmed by 0 bases and the J gene end by 7 bases; junction bases not matched to a gene: 6. This CDR3 region has 16 residues. Germline V gene data show CDR1 as LGHNA and CDR2 as YNFKEQ. The source of this sequence is a human donor in good health. The sequenced sample consisted of CD4+ T cells from blood. The chain links TRBV4-2 to TRBJ1-6; 7 bases agree with TRBD1. CDR3 bases: TGTGCCAGCAGCCAAGAGCGGACAGGCCGAAATTCACCCCTCCACTTT. Translating it yields CASSQERTGRNSPLHF.